This TCR beta chain was identified in a study of graft-versus-host responses after intestinal transplantation. Across the study: Isolated intestinal, liver-intestinal, or multivisceral transplants were what recipients had. Recipients were all induced with anti-thymocyte globulin, then given tacrolimus and steroids for two to three years. Study-wide results and caveats: GvH clones were identified in recipient marrow, with some first appearing in ileum or blood.

The CDR3 has 15 residues. The germline V gene has CDR1 MNHEY and CDR2 SMNVEV (reference sequence). The V end lost 3 bases, the J end lost 5 bases, and 14 bases lay between the germline ends. The assay was immunoSEQ multiplex PCR, and TCRdb's table has in-frame clones only and misses some. Of 20,000 to 25,000 clones in the sample, around 77% were seen once. A word on this clone: Its target is unknown.

Graft material was processed, releasing intraepithelial and lamina propria lymphocytes. This chain links TRBV27 with TRBJ2-1; possible D gene TRBD1, 6 bases. This material consisted of ileum tissue, taken 12 days after intestinal transplant. This sequence originates from a human patient who received an intestinal transplant, so some T cells may come from the graft donor. CDR3 sequence (DNA): TGTGCCAGCAGTTTCTGGGGACAAACCAACAATGAGCAGTTCTTC. Protein product: CASSFWGQTNNEQFF.